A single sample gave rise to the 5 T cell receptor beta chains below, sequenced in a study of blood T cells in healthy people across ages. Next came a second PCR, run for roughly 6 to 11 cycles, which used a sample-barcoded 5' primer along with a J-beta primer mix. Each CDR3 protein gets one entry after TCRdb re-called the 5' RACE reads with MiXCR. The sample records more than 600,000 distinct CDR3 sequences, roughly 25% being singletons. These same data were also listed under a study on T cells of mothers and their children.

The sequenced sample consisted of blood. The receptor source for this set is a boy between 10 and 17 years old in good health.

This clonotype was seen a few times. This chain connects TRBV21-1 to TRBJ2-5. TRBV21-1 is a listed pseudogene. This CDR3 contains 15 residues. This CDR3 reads CASSKKRHPRETQYF. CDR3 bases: TGTGCCAGCAGCAAAAAAAGACACCCTAGGGAGACCCAGTACTTC.

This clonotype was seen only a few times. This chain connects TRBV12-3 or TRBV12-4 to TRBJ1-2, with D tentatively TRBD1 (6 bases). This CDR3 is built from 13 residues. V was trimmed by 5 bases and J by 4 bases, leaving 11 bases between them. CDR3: CASSHGQTYGYTF. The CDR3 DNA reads TGTGCCAGCAGTCACGGACAGACCTATGGCTACACCTTC.

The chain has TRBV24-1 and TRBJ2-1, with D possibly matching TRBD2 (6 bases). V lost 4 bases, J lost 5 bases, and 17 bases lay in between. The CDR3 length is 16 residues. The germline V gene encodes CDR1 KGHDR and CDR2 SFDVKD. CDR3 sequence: CATSDPDSGVNNEQFF. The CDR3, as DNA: TGTGCCACCAGTGACCCCGACTCGGGAGTAAACAATGAGCAGTTCTTC.

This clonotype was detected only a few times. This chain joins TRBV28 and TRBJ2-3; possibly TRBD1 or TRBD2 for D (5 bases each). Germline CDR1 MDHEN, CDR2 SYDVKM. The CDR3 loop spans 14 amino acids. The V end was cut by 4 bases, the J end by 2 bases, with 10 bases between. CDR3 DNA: TGTGCCAGCAGTTCGGGACGGTACACAGATACGCAGTATTTT. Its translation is CASSSGRYTDTQYF.

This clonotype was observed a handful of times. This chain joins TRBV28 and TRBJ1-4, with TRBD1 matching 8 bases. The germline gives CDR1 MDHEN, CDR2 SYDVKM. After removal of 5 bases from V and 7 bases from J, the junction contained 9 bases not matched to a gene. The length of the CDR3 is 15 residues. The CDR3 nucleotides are TGTGCCAGCAGTCCCGGGACAGGTCTTCGTGAAAAACTGTTTTTT. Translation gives CASSPGTGLREKLFF.